This note documents a single T cell receptor (beta chain) sequence. Antigen: not known. The data are from a study of T cell responses to AZD1222 COVID-19 vaccine. Whole-study findings and limits: Elevations in Spike-specific TCR breadth and depth followed administration of two AZD1222 doses.

The assay was immunoSEQ multiplex PCR, and TCRdb's table has in-frame clones only and misses some. The sample has tens of thousands of clones, nearly 90% seen once; the top ten hold roughly 8.1%. This CDR3 has 14 amino acids. Trimming removed 0 bases from V and 6 bases from J, with 11 bases in between. CDR1 is MNHEY, CDR2 SVGEGT, per germline. This chain links TRBV6-2 or TRBV6-3 with TRBJ1-1, with D possibly being TRBD1 (5 bases). The receptor comes from an adult in good health. Source: peripheral blood, taken on day 0 of AZD1222 vaccination. The CDR3 region has the DNA TGTGCCAGCAGTTACTCAGACAGCCGGTCTGAAGCTTTCTTT. It yields the protein CASSYSDSRSEAFF.